This T cell receptor (beta chain) was sequenced during a study of blood T cells in healthy people across ages. In its sample, this clonotype was seen once. CDR1 is MNHEY and CDR2 is SVGEGT in the germline V gene. This CDR3 has 16 amino acids. Together with a sample-barcoded 5' primer, a J-beta primer mix was included in a second PCR lasting roughly 6 to 12 cycles. A single record per CDR3 protein comes from TCRdb applying MiXCR to the 5' RACE reads. The sample includes 540,000 or so distinct CDR3 sequences, 24% of them seen just once. These same records also appear under a second study, on T cells of mothers and their children.

This TCR derives from a boy aged 5-17 years in good health. The chain couples TRBV6-2 or TRBV6-3 to TRBJ2-5, with 10 bases identical to TRBD2. Matching the DNA end better, TRBJ2-1 makes the J call doubtful. Source material: blood. CDR3 sequence (DNA): TGTGCCAGCAGTTCAAGGGCTAGCGGGAGTCTTCGTGAGCAGTTCTTC. Its protein product is CASSSRASGSLREQFF.